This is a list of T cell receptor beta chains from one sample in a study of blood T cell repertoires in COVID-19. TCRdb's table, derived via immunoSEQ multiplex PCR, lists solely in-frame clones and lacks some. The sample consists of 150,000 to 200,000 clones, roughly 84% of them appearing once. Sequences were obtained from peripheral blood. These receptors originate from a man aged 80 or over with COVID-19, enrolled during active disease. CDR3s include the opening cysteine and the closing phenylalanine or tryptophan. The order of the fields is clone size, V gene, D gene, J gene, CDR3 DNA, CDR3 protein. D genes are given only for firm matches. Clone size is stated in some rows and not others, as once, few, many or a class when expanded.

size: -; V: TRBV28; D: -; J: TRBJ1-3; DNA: TGTGCCAGCAGTTCTACAGGGAGTCTTTGGGGCACCATATATTTT; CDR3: CASSSTGSLWGTIYF
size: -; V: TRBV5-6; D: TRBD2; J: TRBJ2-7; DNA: TGTGCCAGCAGCTTGGGGCCTAGCGGGGGAGGATACGAGCAGTACTTC; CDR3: CASSLGPSGGGYEQYF
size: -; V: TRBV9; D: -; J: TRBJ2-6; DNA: TGTGCCAGCAGCGTAGGGAGGGTCTCTGGGGCCAACGTCCTGACTTTC; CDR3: CASSVGRVSGANVLTF
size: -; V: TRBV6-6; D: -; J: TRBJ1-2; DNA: TGTGCCAGCAGTACAGGAGACGCCTGGGGTAACTATGGCTACACCTTC; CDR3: CASSTGDAWGNYGYTF
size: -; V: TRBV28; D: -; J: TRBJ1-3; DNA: TGTGCCAGCAGGAGCGGGGCAGGAGGAAACACCATATATTTT; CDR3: CASRSGAGGNTIYF
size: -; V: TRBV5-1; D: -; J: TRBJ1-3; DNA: TGCGCCAGCAGCGGAGTCCCTGGAAACACCATATATTTT; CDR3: CASSGVPGNTIYF
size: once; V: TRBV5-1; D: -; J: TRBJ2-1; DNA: TGCGCCAGCAGTATAGATGCTTCCTACAATGAGCAGTTCTTC; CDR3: CASSIDASYNEQFF
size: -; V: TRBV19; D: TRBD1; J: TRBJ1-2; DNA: TGTGCCAGTAGTATAAGGGCAGGGGGCTTTGACGCTTATGGCTACACCTTC; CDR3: CASSIRAGGFDAYGYTF
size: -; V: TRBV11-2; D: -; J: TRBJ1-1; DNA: TGTGCCAGCAGCGCCGGGATACTGAACACTGAAGCTTTCTTT; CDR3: CASSAGILNTEAFF
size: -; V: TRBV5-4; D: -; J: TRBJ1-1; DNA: TGTGCCAGCAGCTCTGAAAAGGACAGAGGAGCTTTCTTT; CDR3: CASSSEKDRGAFF
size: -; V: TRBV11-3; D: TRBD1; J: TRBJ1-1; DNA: TGTGCCAGCAGCTTAGAAGGGGACAGTGAAGCTTTCTTT; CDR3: CASSLEGDSEAFF
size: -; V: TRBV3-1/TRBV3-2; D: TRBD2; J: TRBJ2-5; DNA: TGTGCCAGCAGCCAAGATCTCGGAGGTAGCGGGGGGGCCGGAGAGACCCAGTACTTC; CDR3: CASSQDLGGSGGAGETQYF
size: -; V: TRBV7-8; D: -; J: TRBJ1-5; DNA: TGTGCCAGCAGCAAAACGGACAGCTCCAATCAGCCCCAGCATTTT; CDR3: CASSKTDSSNQPQHF
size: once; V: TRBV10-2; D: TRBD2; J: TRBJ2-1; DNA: TGCGCCAGCTCCCCATGGGGGGGTTCTAGCAATGAGCAGTTCTTC; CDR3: CASSPWGGSSNEQFF
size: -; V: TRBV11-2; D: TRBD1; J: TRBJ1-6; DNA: TGTGCCAGCAGCTTAGCCGGACAGGGTTCCTATAATTCACCCCTCCACTTT; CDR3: CASSLAGQGSYNSPLHF
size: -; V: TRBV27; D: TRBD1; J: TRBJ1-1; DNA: TGTGCCAGCAGTTTGGACAGGGGAAATTCCGACACTGAAGCTTTCTTT; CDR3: CASSLDRGNSDTEAFF
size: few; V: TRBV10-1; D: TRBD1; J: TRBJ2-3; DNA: TGCGCCAGCAGTGCACTGACAGGGGGCACAGATACGCAGTATTTT; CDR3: CASSALTGGTDTQYF
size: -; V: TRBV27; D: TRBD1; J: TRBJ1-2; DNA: TGTGCCAGCAGTTCACTAACAGGGGGTGGCTACACCTTC; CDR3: CASSSLTGGGYTF
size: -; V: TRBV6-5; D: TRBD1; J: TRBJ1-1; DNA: TGTGCCAGCAGTTGGTTAGGGGGCGTGAACACTGAAGCTTTCTTT; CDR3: CASSWLGGVNTEAFF
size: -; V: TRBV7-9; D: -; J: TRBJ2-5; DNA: TGTGCCAGCAGCTTCTGGGACACACAAGAGACCCAGTACTTC; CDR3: CASSFWDTQETQYF
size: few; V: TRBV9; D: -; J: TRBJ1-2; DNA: TGTGCCAGCAGGGGGGGATCTAACTATGGCTACACCTTC; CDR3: CASRGGSNYGYTF
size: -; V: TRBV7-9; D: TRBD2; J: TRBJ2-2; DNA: TGTGCCACCATTCGGGGGGCCGGGGAGCTGTTTTTT; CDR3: CATIRGAGELFF
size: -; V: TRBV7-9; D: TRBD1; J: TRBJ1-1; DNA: TGTGCCAGCAGCTCTCTTGACAGGGGAGGAGTTGAAGCTTTCTTT; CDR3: CASSSLDRGGVEAFF
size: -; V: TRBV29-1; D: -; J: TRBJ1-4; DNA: TGCAGCGTTGAAGGGGCCGGTGATGAAAAACTGTTTTTT; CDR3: CSVEGAGDEKLFF
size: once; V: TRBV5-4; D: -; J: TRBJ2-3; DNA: TGTGCCTTGACACAGGGCCCTAGCACAGATACGCAGTATTTT; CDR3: CALTQGPSTDTQYF
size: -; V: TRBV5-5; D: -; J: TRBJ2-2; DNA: TGTGCCAGCAGCTTGACCTATCCCGGGGAGCTGTTTTTT; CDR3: CASSLTYPGELFF
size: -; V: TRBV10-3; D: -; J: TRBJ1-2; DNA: TGTGCCATCAGTGAGTCACAGGGATATGGCTACACCTTC; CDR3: CAISESQGYGYTF
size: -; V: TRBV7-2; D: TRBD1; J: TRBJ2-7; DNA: TGTGCCAGCAGCCGGACCGGGACAGGCATCTACGAGCAGTACTTC; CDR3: CASSRTGTGIYEQYF
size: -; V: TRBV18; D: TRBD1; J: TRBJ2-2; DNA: TGTGCCAGCTCACGACAGGACAGGGCGAACACCGGGGAGCTGTTTTTT; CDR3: CASSRQDRANTGELFF
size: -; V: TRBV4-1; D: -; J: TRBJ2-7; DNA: TGCGCCAGCAGCCAAGACAGGCAGCAGTACTTC; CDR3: CASSQDRQQYF
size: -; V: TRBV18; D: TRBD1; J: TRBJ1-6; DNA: TGTGCCAGCTCACCTGGGACAGGGGGCTTTAGTGATTCACCCCTCCACTTT; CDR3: CASSPGTGGFSDSPLHF
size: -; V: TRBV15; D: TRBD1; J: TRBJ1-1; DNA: TGTGCCACCAGCAGAGGGAGTCAGGGGGTAACTGAAGCTTTCTTT; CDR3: CATSRGSQGVTEAFF
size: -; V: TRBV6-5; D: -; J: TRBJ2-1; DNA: TGTGCCAGCAGTTACAGGAGCAATGAGCAGTTCTTC; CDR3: CASSYRSNEQFF
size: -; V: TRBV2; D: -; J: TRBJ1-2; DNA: TGTGCCAGCAGCGAGGGGGACGACTATGGCTACACCTTC; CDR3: CASSEGDDYGYTF
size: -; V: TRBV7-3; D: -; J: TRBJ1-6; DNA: TGTGCCAGCAGCTCCCAGGAAGATTCACCCCTCCACTTT; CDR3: CASSSQEDSPLHF
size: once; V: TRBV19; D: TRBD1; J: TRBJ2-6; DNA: TGTGCCAGTACAGACAGGGCTAGCTCTGGGGCCAACGTCCTGACTTTC; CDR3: CASTDRASSGANVLTF
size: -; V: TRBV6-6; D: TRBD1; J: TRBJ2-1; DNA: TGTGCCAGCAGCCGACAGGGAAATGAGCAGTTCTTC; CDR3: CASSRQGNEQFF
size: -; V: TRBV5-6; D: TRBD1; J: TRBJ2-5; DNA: TGTGCCAGCAGCTTGACCAGGGGGCGATTAGGGTACCAAGAGACCCAGTACTTC; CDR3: CASSLTRGRLGYQETQYF
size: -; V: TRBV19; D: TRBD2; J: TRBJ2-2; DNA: TGTGCCAGTAGCCTCGGACTAGCGGCAACGAACACCGGGGAGCTGTTTTTT; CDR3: CASSLGLAATNTGELFF
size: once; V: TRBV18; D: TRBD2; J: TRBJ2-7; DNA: TGTGCCAGCTCTCCCCCTAGCGGGCTGGGGCACGAGCAGTACTTC; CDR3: CASSPPSGLGHEQYF
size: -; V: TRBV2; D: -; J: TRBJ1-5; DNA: TGTGCCAGCAGTGAAGAAAGGGGCGGCCGGCCTGAACATTTT; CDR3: CASSEERGGRPEHF
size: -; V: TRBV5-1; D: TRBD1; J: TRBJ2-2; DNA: TGCGCCAGCAGCATAACAGGGGTTTCCGGGGAGCTGTTTTTT; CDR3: CASSITGVSGELFF
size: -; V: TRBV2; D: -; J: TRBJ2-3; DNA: TGTGCCAGCAGCGCGAACAGGGTTGATACGCAGTATTTT; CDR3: CASSANRVDTQYF
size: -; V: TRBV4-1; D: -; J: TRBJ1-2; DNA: TGCGCCAGCAGCCAAGACGAGCGCCGTAACTATGGCTACACCTTC; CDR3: CASSQDERRNYGYTF
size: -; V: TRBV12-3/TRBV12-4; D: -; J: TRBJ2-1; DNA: TGTGCCAGCAGAACATACAATGAGCAGTTCTTC; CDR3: CASRTYNEQFF
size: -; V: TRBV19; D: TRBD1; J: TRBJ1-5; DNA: TGTGCCAGTATCGGACAGGGGGGCAATCAGCCCCAGCATTTT; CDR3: CASIGQGGNQPQHF
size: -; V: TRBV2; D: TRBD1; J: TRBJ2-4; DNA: TGTGCCAGCAGTGAATTTGGGGACAGGGGGACCTTC; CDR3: CASSEFGDRGTF
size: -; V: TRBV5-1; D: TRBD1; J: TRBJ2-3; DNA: TGCGCCAGCAGCTTGAGTGGGACAGGGGCAGATACGCAGTATTTT; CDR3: CASSLSGTGADTQYF
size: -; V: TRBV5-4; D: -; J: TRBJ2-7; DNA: TGTGCCAGCAGCTTGGGGACTTTTAAAACCTACGAGCAGTACTTC; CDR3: CASSLGTFKTYEQYF
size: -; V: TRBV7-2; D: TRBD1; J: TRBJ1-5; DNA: TGTGCCAGCAGCTTAGGGGGGACAGAGCGTAATCAGCCCCAGCATTTT; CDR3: CASSLGGTERNQPQHF
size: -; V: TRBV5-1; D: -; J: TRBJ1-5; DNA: TGCGCCAGCAGCTTACGGGGGATGGATCAGCCCCAGCATTTT; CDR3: CASSLRGMDQPQHF
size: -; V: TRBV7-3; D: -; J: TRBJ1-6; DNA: TGTGCCAGCAGCTTAAGGGCACGAACCAATTCACCCCTCCACTTT; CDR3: CASSLRARTNSPLHF
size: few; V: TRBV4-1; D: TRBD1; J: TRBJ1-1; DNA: TGCGCCAGCAGCCAACGGTTGGGCAGGGGGCCCACTGAAGCTTTCTTT; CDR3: CASSQRLGRGPTEAFF
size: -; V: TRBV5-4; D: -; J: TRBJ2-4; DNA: TGTGCCAGCAGCCCCGCCGGGCGGGAAAACATTCAGTACTTC; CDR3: CASSPAGRENIQYF
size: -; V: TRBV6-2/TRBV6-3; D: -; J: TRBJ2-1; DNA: TGTGCCAGCAGCCGGTCAGGGAATGAGCAGTTCTTC; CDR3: CASSRSGNEQFF
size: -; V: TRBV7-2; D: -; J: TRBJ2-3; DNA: TGTGCCAGCAGCTCTCCAGGTGGGGGGATAGATACGCAGTATTTT; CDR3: CASSSPGGGIDTQYF
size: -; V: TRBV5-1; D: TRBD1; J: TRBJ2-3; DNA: TGCGCCAGCAGCTTACAGGGGTATGGGGATACGCAGTATTTT; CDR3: CASSLQGYGDTQYF